The source of this T cell receptor beta chain is a study of CD8 T cells in Susac syndrome. Random hexamers were used to reverse transcribe an amount of about 0.5 to 1 ug RNA. Amplification of TCR beta CDR3 used immunoSEQ multiplex PCR across 54 Vbeta and 13 Jbeta. Using its own MiXCR run on the immunoSEQ multiplex PCR reads, TCRdb lists one record per CDR3 protein. The sample holds 150,000 to 200,000 distinct CDR3 sequences, just under 95% seen once. Sequencing of TCR beta was carried out in blood CD8+ and CD4+ T cells. TEMRA cells were FACS-enriched and CD8+ and CD4+ T cells negatively isolated. Trimming took off 6 bases at V and 2 bases at J, with 11 bases between the two ends. This CDR3 spans 13 amino acids. Germline-derived CDR1 and CDR2 are SGHDN and FVKESK.

Sample: CD4+ T cells from PBMCs. V usage is TRBV14 and J usage is TRBJ2-7; TRBD1 is a possible D gene (5 bases). This receptor was taken from a human donor in good health. As DNA, the CDR3 is TGTGCCAGCAGTCTCGGCAGGGCCTACGAGCAGTACTTC. It yields the protein CASSLGRAYEQYF.